This TCR beta chain was sequenced for a study of T cells in Graves' hyperthyroidism and ophthalmopathy (dated by TCRdb to about 2019). With respect to the entire study: Peripheral blood was collected at initial diagnosis, before any treatment. TCR V-J signatures able to tell the groups apart were searched for in a discovery cohort of some 97 patients, of whom 43 had Graves' ophthalmopathy and about 60 had stable Graves' hyperthyroidism. An independent validation cohort of around 20 hyperthyroidism patients and 17 patients who later progressed to ophthalmopathy tested prospective prediction of ophthalmopathy. The approximately 95 discovery patients were divided at random into training and test sets in a 7:3 ratio. Thyroid tissue and blood T-cell repertoires from roughly 6 Graves' hyperthyroidism patients were also compared in the study. After sampling, hyperthyroidism patients received methimazole starting at 30 mg daily, and ophthalmopathy patients received high-dose intravenous methylprednisolone. TCR Vbeta CDR3 sequencing of 120 to 150 peripheral blood samples (under 45 ophthalmopathy, roughly 74 hyperthyroidism and 17 progressor patients) is reported in the paper. Results and caveats for the whole study, not just this receptor: Sample size was not statistically predetermined, and investigators were not blinded to group allocation. Ophthalmopathy was separated from stable hyperthyroidism by a 13 V-J signature model, with approximately 85% sensitivity and 81% to 82% specificity obtained in cross-validation and 80%/75% obtained in testing. During validation, the model predicted progression to ophthalmopathy a median of roughly 7.1 months ahead of onset, with around 65% sensitivity and 72% to 85% specificity. Most expanded thyroid clonotypes (frequency above 0.001) were also detected in blood, suggesting blood repertoires may reflect thyroid immune responses.

Ophthalmopathy patients had moderately to severely active disease, Clinical Activity Score of at least 3, NOSPECS grade of at least 4, and duration under 3 months. The study excluded patients with uncontrolled infections, other autoimmune diseases, pregnancy or lactation. Diagnoses relied on clinical symptoms, serum thyroxine and TRAb, thyroid ultrasound and orbital computed tomography. Ficoll-Paque density gradient centrifugation was used to isolate PBMCs from around 10 ml of fresh peripheral blood. Trizol reagent was used to extract total RNA, and RNA quality was then checked on an Agilent 2100 Bioanalyzer. The TCR beta CDR3 regions were amplified from the RNA transcripts. The first round of RT-PCR for the TCR CDR3 was performed with the HTBI primer set and the Qiagen OneStep RT-PCR kit. Libraries were constructed in a second round of multiplex PCR, after which size selection and purification were performed. The libraries were sequenced on an Illumina HiSeq2000 using paired-end 100 bp reads. Per the authors' processing: SOAPnuke was used to process the raw data, throwing out any read that contained adapters or uncalled bases, had a mean Phred below 15, or lacked an exact constant-primer or identifier match. COPE v1.2.5 was used to merge the high-quality paired reads, and each unique nucleotide sequence was defined as a clonotype. MiTCR v1.1 was used to align clonotypes to the IMGT TRBV, TRBD and TRBJ reference segments. Analysis was restricted to V-J combinations with a frequency above 0.0001, which covered roughly 99% of repertoires. A TCS score was defined as the ratio of F50 (clonal expansion) to E x V (chaos), with BLOSUM62-based TCRdist applied between CDR3 peptides within each V-J. Welch's t-statistics and random forest reduced fewer than 550 V-J features to 13, which were used in a naive Bayes classifier (R e1071). TCRdb reprocessing: public reads trimmed at Q25 with fastp, clones called with MiXCR, in-frame beta chains kept. Rows with a matching CDR3 protein are joined into one entry that keeps the most common DNA and genes. These V and J calls are TCRdb output, not the study's own analysis. The sample table records approximately 380,000 distinct CDR3 sequences; roughly an eighth of these occur just once. Of the sample, 28% falls within the top ten clones.

Comment on this clonotype: Its antigen specificity is not known. Base quality data are lacking; no much larger clone is found one base away.

Trimming takes 0 bases from V and 1 base from J, and the germline ends sit 9 bases apart. The CDR3, from cysteine to phenylalanine, totals 15 residues. CDR3 DNA only is kept here, 45 bases in frame from base 1. The germline V gene yields MGHRA for CDR1 and YSYEKL for CDR2. The TCR was taken from a man in his forties or fifties with Graves' ophthalmopathy. The sequence links TRBV4-1 to TRBJ2-5; the D gene identity is not certain. Sequencing was performed on blood. The CDR3 in this case is CASSQDSTVQETQYF. The sequence in DNA is TGCGCCAGCAGCCAAGATAGCACAGTCCAAGAGACCCAGTACTTC.